The 32 T cell receptor beta chains presented below share a single source sample, sequenced in a study of blood T cell repertoires in COVID-19. Some clones are missing from TCRdb's copy, which holds only in-frame ones; the method was immunoSEQ multiplex PCR. The table lists roughly 250,000 clones, approximately 86% of them singletons, with 4% to 6% in the top ten. Sequencing used peripheral blood. Receptors were obtained from an elderly woman with active or convalescent COVID-19.

V usage is TRBV5-1 and J usage is TRBJ2-7; 8 nucleotides line up with TRBD1. The V gene end was trimmed by 0 bases and the J gene end by 2 bases; junction bases not matched to a gene: 4. Germline V lookup: CDR1 SGHRS, CDR2 YFSETQ. The CDR3 is 15 residues long. The CDR3 region is CASSLALQGAYEQYF. CDR3 DNA: TGCGCCAGCAGCTTGGCCCTACAGGGGGCCTACGAGCAGTACTTC.

The chain employs TRBV4-1 and TRBJ2-1, with D possibly matching TRBD1 (5 bases). The V and J ends lost 1 base and 14 bases respectively, with 21 bases between them. The CDR3 length is 15 residues. CDR1 is MGHRA, CDR2 YSYEKL, per germline. The CDR3 nucleotides read TGCGCCAGCAGCCAAGGACAGATCGGTGATCGCAAGGAGTTCTTC. Amino acids: CASSQGQIGDRKEFF.

This chain connects TRBV7-9 to TRBJ1-2; D is unresolved. From germline, CDR1 is SEHNR and CDR2 FQNEAQ (reference sequence). V was cut by 5 bases and J by 4 bases, with 20 bases left in between. CDR3 length: 16 amino acids. The CDR3 DNA is TGTGCCAGCAGCCGGGGTACATCCGGTCCGAGCTATGGCTACACCTTC. Its translation: CASSRGTSGPSYGYTF. The entire variable domain, with the rest obtained from reference TRBV7-9 and TRBJ1-2, is as follows: DTGVSQNPRHKITKRGQNVTFRCDPISEHNRLYWYRQTLGQGPEFLTYFQNEAQLEKSRLLSDRFSAERPKGSFSTLEIQRTEQGDSAMYLCASSRGTSGPSYGYTFGSGTRLTVV.

This clone occurred a few times. The chain joins TRBV29-1 to TRBJ1-2, with D hard to call. V gave up 0 bases and J gave up 8 bases, with 7 bases separating them. Germline V gene sequence: CDR1 SQVTM, CDR2 ANQGSEA. The CDR3 has 11 residues. For the CDR3, the DNA is TGCAGCGTTGAAGATCTCCTGGGCTACACCTTC. It codes for CSVEDLLGYTF.

The chain uses TRBV3-1 (or the pseudogene TRBV3-2) and TRBJ1-2, with D possibly TRBD1 on 6 matching bases. V lost 4 bases and J 7 bases, leaving 13 bases between the germline ends. CDR1 LGHDT and CDR2 YNNKEL come from the germline V gene (reference sequence). The CDR3 has 13 residues. This CDR3 reads CASSRQGGFGYTF. The CDR3 coding sequence is TGTGCCAGCAGCCGCCAAGGGGGATTTGGCTACACCTTC.

V is TRBV28 and J is TRBJ1-3, with D unresolved. This CDR3 region has 15 residues. Looked up from germline, CDR1 is MDHEN and CDR2 is SYDVKM. V was cut by 5 bases and J by 4 bases, with 15 bases left in between. The CDR3 loop reads CASSRGITWGNTIYF. Written as DNA, the CDR3 is TGTGCCAGCAGTCGGGGTATCACGTGGGGAAACACCATATATTTT.

V and J are TRBV4-1 and TRBJ1-2, with D unclear. V lost 4 bases, J lost 4 bases, and 13 bases lay in between. This CDR3 is 14 amino acids long. Germline CDR1 reads MGHRA; CDR2 reads YSYEKL. The chain's CDR3 is CASSRDADGYGYTF. The CDR3 coding sequence is TGCGCCAGCAGCCGAGATGCAGATGGCTATGGCTACACCTTC.

The rearrangement links TRBV9 to TRBJ1-4; possibly TRBD1 for D (5 bases). Germline values: CDR1 SGDLS, CDR2 YYNGEE. CDR3 size: 15 residues. V lost 3 bases to trimming and J lost 5 bases, with 14 bases between them. CDR3 nucleotides: TGTGCCAGCAGCGCCAGTCAGGGTCAAAATGAAAAACTGTTTTTT. It specifies CASSASQGQNEKLFF.

The chain couples TRBV6-2 or TRBV6-3 to TRBJ2-3; D ambiguous. Germline CDR1 reads MNHEY; CDR2 reads SVGEGT. V was shortened by 2 bases and J by 10 bases, with 16 bases between the two germline ends. The CDR3 has 14 amino acids. As DNA, the CDR3 is TGTGCCAGCAGTTACCGCGCGATAGAGGTCGCGCAGTATTTT. Its protein product is CASSYRAIEVAQYF.

This chain joins TRBV5-1 and TRBJ1-2; a possible D gene is TRBD1 (5 bases). Germline lookup yields CDR1 SGHRS and CDR2 YFSETQ. V lost 4 bases and J lost 4, with 14 bases in between. CDR3 size: 14 residues. The CDR3 bases are TGCGCCAGCAGCGGGGCAGTTGCCACCTATGGCTACACCTTC. Translation gives CASSGAVATYGYTF. The entire variable domain, with the rest obtained from reference TRBV5-1 and TRBJ1-2, is as follows: KAGVTQTPRYLIKTRGQQVTLSCSPISGHRSVSWYQQTPGQGLQFLFEYFSETQRNKGNFPGRFSGRQFSNSRSEMNVSTLELGDSALYLCASSGAVATYGYTFGSGTRLTVV.

This rearrangement joins TRBV5-5 to TRBJ1-4; D unresolved. This CDR3 region has 14 residues. Looked up from germline, CDR1 is SGHKS and CDR2 is YYEKEE (reference sequence). The ends were cut back, 0 bases at V and 0 bases at J, with 3 bases in the middle. The CDR3 spells CASSLEPTNEKLFF. The CDR3 DNA reads as TGTGCCAGCAGCTTGGAGCCAACTAATGAAAAACTGTTTTTT.

This clone was seen only once. V usage is TRBV6-6 and J usage is TRBJ2-1; 7 bases align to TRBD1. V dropped 7 bases and J dropped 4; count of bases not matched to a gene: 7. The CDR3 length is 14 residues. CDR1 and CDR2 from the germline V gene are MNHNY and SVGAGI (reference sequence). The CDR3 loop reads CASKAGQEYNEQFF. CDR3 nucleotide sequence: TGTGCCAGCAAGGCAGGACAGGAGTACAATGAGCAGTTCTTC.

The chain couples TRBV5-1 to TRBJ1-3; 9 nucleotides match TRBD1. Trimming took 9 bases from V and 3 from J; bases not matched to a gene: 7. Germline lookup yields CDR1 SGHRS and CDR2 YFSETQ. The CDR3 contains 14 residues. CDR3 sequence: CANPDRGCGNTIYF. CDR3 DNA sequence: TGCGCCAACCCGGACAGGGGTTGTGGAAACACCATATATTTT.

This clone was observed many times. The V call is TRBV20-1, the J call TRBJ2-2; D might be TRBD2 (5 bases). V was trimmed by 3 bases and J by 6 bases, leaving 17 bases between them. CDR1 and CDR2 (germline): DFQATT, SNEGSKA (reference sequence). The CDR3 has 15 amino acids. CDR3 in DNA: TGCAGTGCTAGTTCAGAACGGGAAAGACCCGGGGAGCTGTTTTTT. Translated, it gives CSASSERERPGELFF.

The V call is TRBV29-1, the J call TRBJ1-1, with D tentatively TRBD1 (6 bases). The CDR3 length is 11 residues. Germline assignment: CDR1 SQVTM and CDR2 ANQGSEA. Trimming shortened V by 6 bases and J by 5 bases, and 10 bases separated the two germline ends. The CDR3 DNA follows: TGCAGCGTCCGGGACAAAACTGAAGCTTTCTTT. Protein product: CSVRDKTEAFF.

This chain links TRBV27 with TRBJ2-7; D is undetermined. Germline assignment: CDR1 MNHEY and CDR2 SMNVEV (reference sequence). The V and J ends lost 5 bases and 3 bases respectively, with 17 bases between them. The CDR3 spans 15 residues. The DNA for the CDR3 is TGTGCCAGCAGTGCAAGACTCCTCGGTGGCTACGAGCAGTACTTC. This codes for CASSARLLGGYEQYF.

The gene calls are TRBV3-1 (or the pseudogene TRBV3-2) and TRBJ2-1, with TRBD1 as a possible D gene (6 bases). The germline V gene encodes CDR1 LGHDT and CDR2 YNNKEL (reference sequence). The CDR3 is 16 residues long. The ends were cut back, 4 bases at V and 4 bases at J, with 17 bases in the middle. The CDR3 DNA reads TGTGCCAGCAGCCCGACCAGGGGCCAACCTTACAATGAGCAGTTCTTC. Protein sequence: CASSPTRGQPYNEQFF.

This chain uses TRBV5-5 with TRBJ2-6; maybe TRBD2 (5 bases). The CDR3 is made up of 18 amino acids. V was clipped by 4 bases and J by 0 bases, with 17 bases between them. Germline V gives CDR1 SGHKS, CDR2 YYEKEE (reference sequence). CDR3 amino acids: CASSPLRGLFSGANVLTF. CDR3 sequence (DNA): TGTGCCAGCAGCCCGCTCCGGGGTCTTTTCTCTGGGGCCAACGTCCTGACTTTC.

This clone was picked up a small number of times. The CDR3 coding sequence is TGTGCCAGCAGCCAAGATATCGGGTTCGGCGAGCAGTACTTC. Amino acids: CASSQDIGFGEQYF. The gene calls are TRBV4-2 and TRBJ2-7; the D is unclear. CDR3 length: 14 residues. The ends were cut back, 0 bases at V and 6 bases at J, with 12 bases in the middle. The germline CDR1 and CDR2 sequences are LGHNA and YNFKEQ.

The chain uses TRBV6-4 and TRBJ2-3; 7 positions match TRBD2. The junction had 6 bases not matched to a gene; V was cut back by 6 bases and J by 0 bases. This CDR3 has 15 amino acids. CDR1 is MRHNA, CDR2 SNTAGT, per germline. CDR3 sequence (DNA): TGTGCCAGCAGCCTAGCGGACACTAGCACAGATACGCAGTATTTT. Protein sequence: CASSLADTSTDTQYF.

This clone is a singleton in its sample. The chain employs TRBV9 and TRBJ2-5; 9 bases align to TRBD2. The V gene's germline CDR1 is SGDLS and CDR2 YYNGEE. The length of the CDR3 is 14 residues. Trimming removed 6 bases from V and 4 bases from J; junction bases left unmatched: 7. As DNA, the CDR3 is TGTGCCAGCACGAAGCGGGGGGCCGGAGAGACCCAGTACTTC. Translating gives CASTKRGAGETQYF.

The genes are TRBV20-1 and TRBJ2-2; no reliable D call. V was trimmed by 3 bases and J by 0 bases, leaving 11 bases between them. CDR1 and CDR2 (germline): DFQATT, SNEGSKA (reference sequence). The length of the CDR3 is 15 residues. CDR3 sequence: CSASPFQTNTGELFF. CDR3 coding DNA: TGCAGTGCTAGTCCGTTCCAGACGAACACCGGGGAGCTGTTTTTT.

The V and J genes are TRBV4-1 and TRBJ2-7; a weak D match, TRBD1 (6 bases). V dropped 7 bases and J dropped 6 bases, with 19 bases sitting between them. Germline values: CDR1 MGHRA, CDR2 YSYEKL. The CDR3 spans 14 residues. The CDR3 is CASKLGATSGEQYF. The CDR3 bases are TGCGCCAGCAAGTTGGGGGCGACTTCGGGCGAGCAGTACTTC.

The gene calls are TRBV11-3 and TRBJ1-1; D gene uncertain. The germline CDR1 and CDR2 sequences are SGHNT and YENEEA. Deletions cut 1 base from V and 11 bases from J, with 14 bases between. The CDR3 consists of 13 residues. DNA for the CDR3: TGTGCCAGCAGCTTAGTCCGGGTTCGCGCGGCTTTCTTT. It yields the protein CASSLVRVRAAFF. Full variable domain (missing parts from reference TRBV11-3 and TRBJ1-1): EAGVVQSPRYKIIEKKQPVAFWCNPISGHNTLYWYLQNLGQGPELLIRYENEEAVDDSQLPKDRFSAERLKGVDSTLKIQPAELGDSAVYLCASSLVRVRAAFFGQGTRLTVV.

This rearrangement joins TRBV27 to TRBJ2-7, with 8 bases that match TRBD2. After removal of 4 bases from V and 3 bases from J, the junction contained 8 bases not matched to a gene. CDR1 is MNHEY, CDR2 SMNVEV, per germline (reference sequence). This CDR3 is built from 15 residues. The CDR3 region has the DNA TGTGCCAGCAGTTCGAGGCTAGCGGGCCTCTACGAGCAGTACTTC. Its translation: CASSSRLAGLYEQYF.

The chain employs TRBV5-5 and TRBJ2-3, with D hard to call. This CDR3 is 14 amino acids long. Deletions cut 1 base from V and 0 bases from J, with 6 bases between. Germline assignment: CDR1 SGHKS and CDR2 YYEKEE (reference sequence). Here the CDR3 reads CASSLWPSTDTQYF. As DNA, the CDR3 is TGTGCCAGCAGCTTGTGGCCAAGCACAGATACGCAGTATTTT.

The rearrangement links TRBV12-3 or TRBV12-4 to TRBJ1-4, with a possible D match to TRBD1 (6 bases). V lost 3 bases, J lost 8 bases, and 10 bases lay in between. The CDR3 has 13 residues. The CDR3 region is CASSFRQGEKLFF. The CDR3 DNA follows: TGTGCCAGCAGTTTTCGGCAGGGGGAAAAACTGTTTTTT.

The chain joins TRBV6-1 to TRBJ1-6, with 9 bases matching TRBD1. V shed 2 bases and J 7 bases; nucleotides not matched to a gene: 3. The CDR3 loop spans 15 amino acids. From germline, CDR1 is MNHNS and CDR2 SASEGT. In DNA, the CDR3 is TGTGCCAGCAGTGAAAGGGACAGGGAGAATTCACCCCTCCACTTT. Translated, it gives CASSERDRENSPLHF.

This clone has only a few counts. V usage is TRBV28 and J usage is TRBJ1-4, with unresolved D. Germline V CDR1 and CDR2: MDHEN, SYDVKM. Trimming left V 5 bases short and J 4 bases short, with 8 bases between. The CDR3 extends over 13 amino acids. As DNA, the CDR3 is TGTGCCAGCAGTCCGGGAATTAATGAAAAACTGTTTTTT. This translates into CASSPGINEKLFF.

The chain carries TRBV3-1 (or the pseudogene TRBV3-2) and TRBJ1-4, with D uncertain. Per germline, CDR1 LGHDT and CDR2 YNNKEL (reference sequence). V gave up 1 base and J gave up 5 bases, with 8 bases separating them. CDR3 length: 14 residues. Written as DNA, the CDR3 is TGTGCCAGCAGCCAAGTGAGAGGGAATGAAAAACTGTTTTTT. As protein: CASSQVRGNEKLFF.

The chain recombines TRBV6-2 or TRBV6-3 with TRBJ2-1, with D possibly TRBD2 on 6 matching bases. This CDR3 has 16 amino acids. CDR1 is MNHEY and CDR2 is SVGEGT in the germline V gene. V lost 2 bases to trimming and J lost 2 bases, with 13 bases between them. The CDR3 loop is CASSYPSGRPYNEQFF. CDR3 nucleotides: TGTGCCAGCAGTTACCCGAGCGGGCGCCCCTACAATGAGCAGTTCTTC.

The gene calls are TRBV18 and TRBJ2-7; D possibly corresponds to TRBD1 (5 bases). Germline V gene data show CDR1 as KGHSH and CDR2 as LQKENI. V lost 4 bases to trimming and J lost 4 bases, with 11 bases between them. The CDR3 runs 13 residues. CDR3 sequence reads: CASSLTELYEQYF. The CDR3 nucleotides read TGTGCCAGCTCACTGACAGAGTTGTACGAGCAGTACTTC.